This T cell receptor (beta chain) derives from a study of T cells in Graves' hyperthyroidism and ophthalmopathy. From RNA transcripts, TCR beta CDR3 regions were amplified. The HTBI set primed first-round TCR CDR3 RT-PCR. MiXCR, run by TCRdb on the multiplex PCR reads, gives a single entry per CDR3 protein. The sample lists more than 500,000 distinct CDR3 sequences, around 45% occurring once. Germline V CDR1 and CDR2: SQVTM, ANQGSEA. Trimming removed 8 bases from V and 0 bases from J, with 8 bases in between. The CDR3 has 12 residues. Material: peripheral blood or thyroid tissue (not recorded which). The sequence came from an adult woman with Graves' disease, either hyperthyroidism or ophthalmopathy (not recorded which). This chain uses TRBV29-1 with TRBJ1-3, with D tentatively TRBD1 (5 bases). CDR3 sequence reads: CSLGPSGNTIYF. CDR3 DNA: TGCAGCTTGGGGCCCTCTGGAAACACCATATATTTT.